The following is a T cell receptor beta chain sequence with its context. Its specificity is not known. This entry belongs to a study of T cell responses to AZD1222 COVID-19 vaccine. Study results and caveats: The study found vaccine-associated CD4 TCRs spanning spike, dominant at 160-218 and 743-854.

Germline V lookup: CDR1 SNHLY, CDR2 FYNNEI. CDR3 size: 11 residues. Deletions cut 7 bases from V and 6 bases from J, with 9 bases between. Some clones are missing from TCRdb's copy, which holds only in-frame ones; the method was immunoSEQ multiplex PCR. The table has 90,000 to 140,000 clones, more than 70% seen once. The V call is TRBV2, the J call TRBJ1-2; D not resolved. The receptor was isolated from an adult in good health. The starting material was peripheral blood, obtained on day 0 of AZD1222 vaccination. This CDR3 reads CASTAAHGYTF. The DNA for the CDR3 is TGTGCCAGCACGGCAGCACATGGCTACACCTTC.